These T cell receptor beta chains were read from a single sample in a study of cytomegalovirus exposure and HLA in healthy donors. Using immunoSEQ multiplex PCR, the repertoire was profiled, and TCRdb retains in-frame clones only, with some absent. Its listing shows approximately 96,000 clones. Material: PBMCs. These receptors all come from a girl aged 5 to 17 in good health and CMV-seropositive. Each CDR3 is given with its conserved first and last residue. The order of the fields is V gene, CDR3 protein.

TRBV7-9 | CASSSGASGGPTGELFF
TRBV6-5 | CASSYDSRGGENQYF
TRBV7-3 | CASSLGTGTYNEQFF
TRBV29-1 | CSVVQSGEKLFF
TRBV4-2 | CASSQATGEDYGYTF
TRBV18 | CASSPEGTGYSPLHF
TRBV7-9 | CASSLAVGELETQYF
TRBV5-6 | CASSATAAYEQYF
TRBV9 | CASSVDRGQGLPGELFF
TRBV7-2 | CASSQTGGRSTDTQYF
TRBV15 | CATSRDFGQGPMNTEAFF
TRBV6-1 | CASSEAPGTGNYGYTF
TRBV5-6 | CASRQLANPDTQYF
TRBV19 | CASSPQGENTEAFF
TRBV27 | CASSLSARGETQYF
TRBV19 | CASSIGRGWAFF
TRBV6-5 | CASSYSSGEAFF
TRBV7-7 | CASSLEEICNYGYTF